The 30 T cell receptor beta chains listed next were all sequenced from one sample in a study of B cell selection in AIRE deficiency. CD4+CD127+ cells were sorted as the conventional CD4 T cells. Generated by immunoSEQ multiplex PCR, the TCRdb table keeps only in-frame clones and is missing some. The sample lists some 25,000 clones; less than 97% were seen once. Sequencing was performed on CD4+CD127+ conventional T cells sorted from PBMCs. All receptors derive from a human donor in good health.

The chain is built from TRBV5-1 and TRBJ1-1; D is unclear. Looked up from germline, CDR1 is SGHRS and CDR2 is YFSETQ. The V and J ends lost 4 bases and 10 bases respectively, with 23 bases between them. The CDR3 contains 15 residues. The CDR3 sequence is CASSPAAETLVGAFF. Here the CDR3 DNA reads TGCGCCAGCAGCCCTGCGGCAGAGACCCTTGTAGGAGCTTTCTTT.

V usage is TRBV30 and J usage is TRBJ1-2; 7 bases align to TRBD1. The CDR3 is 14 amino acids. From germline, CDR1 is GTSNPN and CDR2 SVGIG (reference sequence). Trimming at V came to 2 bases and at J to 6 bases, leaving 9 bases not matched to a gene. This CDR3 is CAWSMGQNRDGYTF. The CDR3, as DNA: TGTGCCTGGAGTATGGGACAGAATAGAGATGGCTACACCTTC.

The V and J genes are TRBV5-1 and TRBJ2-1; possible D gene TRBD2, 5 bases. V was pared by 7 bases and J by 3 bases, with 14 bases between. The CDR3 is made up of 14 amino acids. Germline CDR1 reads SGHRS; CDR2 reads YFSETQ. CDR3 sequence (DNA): TGCGCCAGCTTCCAGGCGGGCGGCTACAATGAGCAGTTCTTC. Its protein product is CASFQAGGYNEQFF.

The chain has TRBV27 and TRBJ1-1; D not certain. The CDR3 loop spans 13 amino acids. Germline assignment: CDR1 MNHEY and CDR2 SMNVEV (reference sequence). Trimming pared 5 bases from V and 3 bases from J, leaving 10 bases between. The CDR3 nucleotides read TGTGCCAGCAGTCTCTCGATCGACACTGAAGCTTTCTTT. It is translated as CASSLSIDTEAFF.

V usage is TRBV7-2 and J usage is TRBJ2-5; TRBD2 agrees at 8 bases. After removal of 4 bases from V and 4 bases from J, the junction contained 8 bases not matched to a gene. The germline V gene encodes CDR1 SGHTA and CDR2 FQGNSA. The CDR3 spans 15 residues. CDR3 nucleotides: TGTGCCAGCAGCTACGCGGGACTAGGAGGAGAGACCCAGTACTTC. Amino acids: CASSYAGLGGETQYF.

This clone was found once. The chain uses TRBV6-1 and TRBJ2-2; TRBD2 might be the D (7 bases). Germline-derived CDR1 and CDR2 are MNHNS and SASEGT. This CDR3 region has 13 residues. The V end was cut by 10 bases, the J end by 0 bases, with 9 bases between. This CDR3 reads CANGGPNTGELFF. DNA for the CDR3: TGTGCCAACGGGGGGCCGAACACCGGGGAGCTGTTTTTT.

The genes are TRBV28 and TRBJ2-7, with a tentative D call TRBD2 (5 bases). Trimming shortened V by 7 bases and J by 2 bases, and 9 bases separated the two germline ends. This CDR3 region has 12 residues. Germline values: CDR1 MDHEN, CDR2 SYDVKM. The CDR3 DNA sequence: TGTGCCAGCAAACTAGGGACCTACGAGCAGTACTTC. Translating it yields CASKLGTYEQYF.

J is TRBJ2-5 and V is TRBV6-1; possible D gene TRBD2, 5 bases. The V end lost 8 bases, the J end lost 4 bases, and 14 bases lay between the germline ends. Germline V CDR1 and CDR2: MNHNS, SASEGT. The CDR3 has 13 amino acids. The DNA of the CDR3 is TGTGCCAGCCGGGCGGACTTTCGAGAGACCCAGTACTTC. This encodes CASRADFRETQYF.

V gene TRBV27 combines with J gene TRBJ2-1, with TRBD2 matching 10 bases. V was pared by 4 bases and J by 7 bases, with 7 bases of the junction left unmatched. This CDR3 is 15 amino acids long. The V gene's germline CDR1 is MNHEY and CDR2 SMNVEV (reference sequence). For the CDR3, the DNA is TGTGCCAGCAGTTCCTATTTTAGCGGGAGGAATGAGCAGTTCTTC. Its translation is CASSSYFSGRNEQFF.

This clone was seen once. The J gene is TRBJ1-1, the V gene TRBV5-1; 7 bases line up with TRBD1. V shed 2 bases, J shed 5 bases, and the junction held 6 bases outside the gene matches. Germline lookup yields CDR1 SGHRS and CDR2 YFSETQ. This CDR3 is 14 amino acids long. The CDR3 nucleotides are TGCGCCAGCAGCTTTACAGGGGAGAGGACTGAAGCTTTCTTT. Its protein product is CASSFTGERTEAFF.

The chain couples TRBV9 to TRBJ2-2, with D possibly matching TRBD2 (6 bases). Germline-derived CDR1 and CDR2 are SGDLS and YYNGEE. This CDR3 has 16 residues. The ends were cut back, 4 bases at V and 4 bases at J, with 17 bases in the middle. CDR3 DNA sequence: TGTGCCAGCAGCCGAGCCACGGGACTTGTCACCGGGGAGCTGTTTTTT. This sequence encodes CASSRATGLVTGELFF.

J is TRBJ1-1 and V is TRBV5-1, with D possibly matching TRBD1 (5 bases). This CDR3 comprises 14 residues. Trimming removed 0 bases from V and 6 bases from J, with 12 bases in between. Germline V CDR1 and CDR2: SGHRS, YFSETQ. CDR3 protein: CASSLEGQGAEAFF. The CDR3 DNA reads TGCGCCAGCAGCTTGGAGGGGCAGGGTGCTGAAGCTTTCTTT.

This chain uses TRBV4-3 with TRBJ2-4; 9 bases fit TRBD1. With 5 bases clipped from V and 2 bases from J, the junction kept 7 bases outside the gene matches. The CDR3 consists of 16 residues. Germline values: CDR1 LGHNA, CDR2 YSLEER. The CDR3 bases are TGCGCCAGCAGCACATGGACAGGGGATACCAAAAACATTCAGTACTTC. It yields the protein CASSTWTGDTKNIQYF.

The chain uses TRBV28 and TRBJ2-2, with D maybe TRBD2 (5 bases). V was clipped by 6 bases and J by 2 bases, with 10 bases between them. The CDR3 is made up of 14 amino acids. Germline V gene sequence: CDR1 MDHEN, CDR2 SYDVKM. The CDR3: CASSLGLNTGELFF. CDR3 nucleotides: TGTGCCAGCAGCCTCGGACTCAACACCGGGGAGCTGTTTTTT.

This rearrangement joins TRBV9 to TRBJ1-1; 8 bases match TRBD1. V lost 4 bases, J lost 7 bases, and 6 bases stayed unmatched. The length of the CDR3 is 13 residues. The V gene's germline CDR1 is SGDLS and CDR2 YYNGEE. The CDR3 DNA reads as TGTGCCAGCAGCTTTAGACAGGGGAGTGAAGCTTTCTTT. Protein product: CASSFRQGSEAFF.

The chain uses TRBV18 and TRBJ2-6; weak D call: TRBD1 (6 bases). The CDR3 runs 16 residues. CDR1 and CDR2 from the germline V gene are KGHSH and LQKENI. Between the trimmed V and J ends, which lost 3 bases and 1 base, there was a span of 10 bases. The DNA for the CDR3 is TGTGCCAGCTCACCTTTCCAGGGGTCTGGGGCCAACGTCCTGACTTTC. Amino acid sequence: CASSPFQGSGANVLTF.

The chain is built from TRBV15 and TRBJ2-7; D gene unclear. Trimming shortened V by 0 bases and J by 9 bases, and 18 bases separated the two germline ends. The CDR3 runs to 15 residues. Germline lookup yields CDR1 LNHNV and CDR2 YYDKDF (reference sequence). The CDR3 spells CATSRDLGNAARQYF. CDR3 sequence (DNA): TGTGCCACCAGCAGAGATCTGGGTAATGCTGCACGGCAGTACTTC.

The CDR3 reads CASNRQGANQPQHF. CDR3 bases: TGTGCCAGCAACAGACAGGGGGCTAATCAGCCCCAGCATTTT. This sequence joins TRBV27 and TRBJ1-5, with TRBD1 matching over 10 bases. The germline V gene encodes CDR1 MNHEY and CDR2 SMNVEV (reference sequence). CDR3 length equals 14 residues. V gave up 7 bases and J gave up 4 bases; unmatched junction bases: 4.

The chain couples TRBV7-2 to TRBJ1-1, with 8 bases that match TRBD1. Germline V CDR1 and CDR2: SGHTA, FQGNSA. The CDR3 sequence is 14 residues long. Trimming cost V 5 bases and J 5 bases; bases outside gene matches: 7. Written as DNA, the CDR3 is TGTGCCAGCAGCCTTGACAGGGGTCGGACTGAAGCTTTCTTT. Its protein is CASSLDRGRTEAFF.

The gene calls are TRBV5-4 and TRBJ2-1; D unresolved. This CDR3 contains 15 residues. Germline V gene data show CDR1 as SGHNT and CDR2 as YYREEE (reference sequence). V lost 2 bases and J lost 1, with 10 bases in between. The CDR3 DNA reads TGTGCCAGCAGCTTTACACAAGGGTCCTACAATGAGCAGTTCTTC. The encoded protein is CASSFTQGSYNEQFF.

The CDR3 region has the DNA TGTGCCAGCAGCTTAGTTGCAGATACGCAGTATTTT. As protein: CASSLVADTQYF. The chain employs TRBV11-2 and TRBJ2-3; D is ambiguous. V gave up 1 base and J gave up 4 bases, with 3 bases separating them. The CDR3 runs to 12 residues. The germline CDR1 and CDR2 sequences are SGHAT and FQNNGV.

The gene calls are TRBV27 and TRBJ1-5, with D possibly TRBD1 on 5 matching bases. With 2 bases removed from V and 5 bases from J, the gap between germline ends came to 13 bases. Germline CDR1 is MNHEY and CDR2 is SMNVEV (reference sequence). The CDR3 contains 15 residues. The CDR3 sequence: CASSLRGKRDQPQHF. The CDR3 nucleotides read TGTGCCAGCAGTTTACGGGGGAAGAGGGATCAGCCCCAGCATTTT.

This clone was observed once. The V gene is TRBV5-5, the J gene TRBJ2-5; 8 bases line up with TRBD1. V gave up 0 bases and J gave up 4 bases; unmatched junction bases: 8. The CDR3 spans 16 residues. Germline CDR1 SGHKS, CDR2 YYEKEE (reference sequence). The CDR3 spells CASSLVPGGQGETQYF. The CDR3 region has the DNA TGTGCCAGCAGCTTGGTACCAGGGGGCCAGGGAGAGACCCAGTACTTC. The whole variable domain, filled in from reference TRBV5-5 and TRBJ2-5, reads DAGVTQSPTHLIKTRGQQVTLRCSPISGHKSVSWYQQVLGQGPQFIFQYYEKEERGRGNFPDRFSARQFPNYSSELNVNALLLGDSALYLCASSLVPGGQGETQYFGPGTRLLVL.

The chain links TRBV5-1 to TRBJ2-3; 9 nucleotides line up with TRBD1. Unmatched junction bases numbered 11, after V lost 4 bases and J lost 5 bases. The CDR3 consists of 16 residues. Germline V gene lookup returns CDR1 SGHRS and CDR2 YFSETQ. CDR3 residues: CASSRAWTGDIDTQYF. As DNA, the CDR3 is TGCGCCAGCAGCCGCGCCTGGACAGGGGATATAGATACGCAGTATTTT. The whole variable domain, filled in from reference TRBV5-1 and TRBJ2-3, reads KAGVTQTPRYLIKTRGQQVTLSCSPISGHRSVSWYQQTPGQGLQFLFEYFSETQRNKGNFPGRFSGRQFSNSRSEMNVSTLELGDSALYLCASSRAWTGDIDTQYFGPGTRLTVL.

The CDR3 reads CASSMGRRQMNTEAFF. The CDR3 nucleotides are TGTGCCAGTAGTATGGGGAGAAGACAGATGAACACTGAAGCTTTCTTT. The gene calls are TRBV19 and TRBJ1-1; TRBD1 is a possible D gene (5 bases). Germline CDR1 LNHDA, CDR2 SQIVND (reference sequence). This CDR3 is 16 amino acids long. Trimming left V 3 bases short and J 0 bases short, with 14 bases between.

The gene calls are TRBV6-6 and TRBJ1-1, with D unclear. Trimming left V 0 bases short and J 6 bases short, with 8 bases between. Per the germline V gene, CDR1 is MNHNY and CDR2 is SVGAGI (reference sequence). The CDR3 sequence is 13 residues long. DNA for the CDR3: TGTGCCAGCAGTTACTCGAGAGTAGCTGAAGCTTTCTTT. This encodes CASSYSRVAEAFF.

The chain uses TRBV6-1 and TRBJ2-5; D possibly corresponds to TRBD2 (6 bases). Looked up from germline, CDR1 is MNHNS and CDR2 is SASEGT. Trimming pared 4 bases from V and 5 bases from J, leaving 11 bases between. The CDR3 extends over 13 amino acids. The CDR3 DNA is TGTGCCAGCAGTGGTCCACGGGGGGAGACCCAGTACTTC. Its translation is CASSGPRGETQYF.

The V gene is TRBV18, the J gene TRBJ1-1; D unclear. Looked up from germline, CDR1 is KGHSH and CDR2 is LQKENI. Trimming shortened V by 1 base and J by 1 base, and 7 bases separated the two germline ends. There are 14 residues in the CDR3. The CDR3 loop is CASSPQEKNTEAFF. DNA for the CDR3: TGTGCCAGCTCACCACAGGAGAAGAACACTGAAGCTTTCTTT.

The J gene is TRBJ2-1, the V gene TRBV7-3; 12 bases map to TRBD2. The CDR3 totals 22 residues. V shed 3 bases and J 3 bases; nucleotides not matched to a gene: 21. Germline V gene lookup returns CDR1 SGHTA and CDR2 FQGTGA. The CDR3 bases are TGTGCCAGCAGCTTTTCAGCGGTTTACTTAAGGACTAGCGGGACCATCTACAATGAGCAGTTCTTC. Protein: CASSFSAVYLRTSGTIYNEQFF.

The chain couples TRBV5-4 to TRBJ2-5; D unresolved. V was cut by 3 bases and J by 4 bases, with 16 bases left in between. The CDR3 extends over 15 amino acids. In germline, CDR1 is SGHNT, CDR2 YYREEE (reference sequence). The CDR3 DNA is TGTGCCAGCAGCTCCGGTGGCGCCGGGCGAGAGACCCAGTACTTC. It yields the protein CASSSGGAGRETQYF.